One and the same sample provided the 25 T cell receptor beta chains below, sequenced in a study of blood T cell repertoires in COVID-19. TCRdb's table, derived via immunoSEQ multiplex PCR, lists solely in-frame clones and lacks some. The data contain approximately 300,000 clones, approximately 85% of them singletons. The sequencing input was peripheral blood. All receptors come from a woman in her fifties or sixties with acute or convalescent COVID-19.

The chain carries TRBV28 and TRBJ1-5, with D unclear. This CDR3 comprises 14 residues. Germline V gives CDR1 MDHEN, CDR2 SYDVKM. Trimming removed 4 bases at V and 7 bases at J, with 14 bases between. The CDR3 is CASSSPGSNQPQHF. The CDR3 nucleotides read TGTGCCAGCAGTTCTCCGGGTTCAAACCAGCCCCAGCATTTT. The whole variable domain, remainder taken from reference TRBV28 and TRBJ1-5, is DVKVTQSSRYLVKRTGEKVFLECVQDMDHENMFWYRQDPGLGLRLIYFSYDVKMKEKGDIPEGYSVSREKKERFSLILESASTNQTSMYLCASSSPGSNQPQHFGDGTRLSIL.

This chain uses TRBV21-1 with TRBJ2-3; whether TRBD2, the table's D call, matches the DNA was not checked. TRBV21-1 is a pseudogene segment. The CDR3 spans 13 residues. The CDR3 is CASYRLAGGAQYF. CDR3 nucleotides: TGTGCCAGTTACCGACTAGCGGGGGGGGCGCAGTATTTT.

The chain employs TRBV20-1 and TRBJ2-5; D uncertain. Germline lookup yields CDR1 DFQATT and CDR2 SNEGSKA (reference sequence). V lost 5 bases and J lost 1, with 5 bases in between. The CDR3 contains 11 residues. The CDR3 spells CSAFSQETQYF. In DNA, the CDR3 is TGCAGTGCTTTCTCCCAAGAGACCCAGTACTTC.

This chain connects TRBV19 to TRBJ1-6, with D possibly being TRBD1 (6 bases). Germline V lookup: CDR1 LNHDA, CDR2 SQIVND (reference sequence). Trimming cost V 5 bases and J 4 bases, with 9 bases left between them. This CDR3 region has 14 residues. CDR3 nucleotides: TGTGCCAGTAGTGGACAGTCTTATAATTCACCCCTCCACTTT. Translated, it gives CASSGQSYNSPLHF.

This chain connects TRBV29-1 to TRBJ2-1; 9 bases match TRBD2. Per germline, CDR1 SQVTM and CDR2 ANQGSEA. V lost 6 bases and J lost 3; bases outside the gene matches: 6. The CDR3 covers 14 residues. For the CDR3, the DNA is TGCAGCGTCATAGCGGGAGAATTCTACAATGAGCAGTTCTTC. Protein sequence: CSVIAGEFYNEQFF.

The J gene is TRBJ1-2, the V gene TRBV3-1 (or the pseudogene TRBV3-2), with D perhaps matching TRBD1 (6 bases). V lost 4 bases and J 5 bases, leaving 17 bases between the germline ends. The CDR3 length is 15 residues. From germline, CDR1 is LGHDT and CDR2 YNNKEL (reference sequence). CDR3 protein: CASSPGQPGMYGYTF. DNA for the CDR3: TGTGCCAGCAGCCCCGGACAGCCCGGAATGTATGGCTACACCTTC.

The chain joins TRBV5-4 to TRBJ2-5; 7 positions match TRBD1. The CDR3 totals 15 residues. The germline gives CDR1 SGHNT, CDR2 YYREEE (reference sequence). The ends lost 4 bases at V and 5 bases at J; junction bases unmatched: 11. CDR3 sequence (DNA): TGTGCCAGCAGCCCGCGAGGGGGCCCGGGGGAGACCCAGTACTTC. Its protein product is CASSPRGGPGETQYF. Complete variable domain (other parts from reference TRBV5-4 and TRBJ2-5): ETGVTQSPTHLIKTRGQQVTLRCSSQSGHNTVSWYQQALGQGPQFIFQYYREEENGRGNFPPRFSGLQFPNYSSELNVNALELDDSALYLCASSPRGGPGETQYFGPGTRLLVL.

The chain employs TRBV6-4 and TRBJ2-2; D possibly corresponds to TRBD1 (6 bases). Between the trimmed V and J ends, which lost 4 bases and 4 bases, there was a span of 19 bases. This CDR3 has 17 amino acids. Per the germline V gene, CDR1 is MRHNA and CDR2 is SNTAGT. The CDR3 DNA follows: TGTGCCAGCAGTGCTAATTCCAGGGGAGCCGGCACCGGGGAGCTGTTTTTT. This codes for CASSANSRGAGTGELFF.

This clone was found once. V gene TRBV29-1 combines with J gene TRBJ2-2; the D is unclear. V gave up 6 bases and J gave up 0 bases, with 5 bases separating them. CDR1 and CDR2 (germline): SQVTM, ANQGSEA. This CDR3 comprises 12 residues. CDR3 sequence reads: CSVNTNTGELFF. The CDR3 DNA reads TGCAGCGTAAACACGAACACCGGGGAGCTGTTTTTT.

This clone was seen once. The chain has TRBV30 and TRBJ2-5; D is undetermined. Germline CDR1 GTSNPN, CDR2 SVGIG (reference sequence). The V end was cut by 2 bases, the J end by 1 base, with 8 bases between. This CDR3 contains 13 residues. This CDR3 is CAWSIFIQETQYF. The CDR3 DNA follows: TGTGCCTGGAGTATCTTTATCCAAGAGACCCAGTACTTC.

The V gene is TRBV7-3, the J gene TRBJ1-2, with 9 bases aligning to TRBD1. Germline values: CDR1 SGHTA, CDR2 FQGTGA. This CDR3 region has 13 residues. V was clipped by 5 bases and J by 8 bases; unmatched bases: 6. The CDR3 loop reads CASSLDRGRGYTF. The CDR3 DNA reads as TGTGCCAGCAGCCTAGACAGGGGGAGAGGCTACACCTTC.

The gene calls are TRBV4-3 and TRBJ1-2; D remains unclear. Trimming removed 3 bases at V and 0 bases at J, with 8 bases between. This CDR3 is 14 amino acids long. The germline gives CDR1 LGHNA, CDR2 YSLEER. The CDR3, as DNA: TGCGCCAGCAGCCAGGACTCAACTAACTATGGCTACACCTTC. This translates into CASSQDSTNYGYTF.

The table lists this clone with a count of one. This chain joins TRBV24-1 and TRBJ2-1, with D possibly being TRBD1 (6 bases). Looked up from germline, CDR1 is KGHDR and CDR2 is SFDVKD. Deletions cut 0 bases from V and 4 bases from J, with 12 bases between. The CDR3 loop spans 16 amino acids. The CDR3 region has the DNA TGTGCCACCAGTGATTTGGGAACTAGGGGGTACAATGAGCAGTTCTTC. It translates to CATSDLGTRGYNEQFF.

J is TRBJ2-2 and V is TRBV9; 8 positions match TRBD1. V shed 4 bases, J shed 1 base, and the junction held 3 bases outside the gene matches. The CDR3 totals 15 residues. Germline CDR1 reads SGDLS; CDR2 reads YYNGEE. The CDR3 region has the DNA TGTGCCAGCAGCATACAGGGGGTGAACACCGGGGAGCTGTTTTTT. Protein product: CASSIQGVNTGELFF.

This clone was counted between two and nine times. The chain recombines TRBV6-5 with TRBJ2-7; maybe TRBD1 (5 bases). The CDR3 has 15 amino acids. Germline assignment: CDR1 MNHEY and CDR2 SVGAGI. Trimming pared 0 bases from V and 0 bases from J, leaving 9 bases between. The CDR3 DNA sequence: TGTGCCAGCAGTTACTCTAGACAGATCTCCTACGAGCAGTACTTC. The encoded protein is CASSYSRQISYEQYF.

The rearrangement joins TRBV29-1 to TRBJ2-1; 14 positions match TRBD2. Germline V CDR1 and CDR2: SQVTM, ANQGSEA. CDR3 length: 16 residues. The junction had 7 bases not matched to a gene; V was cut back by 1 base and J by 8 bases. The DNA for the CDR3 is TGCAGCGTTGAAGGACCGGGACTAGCGGGAGATGATGAGCAGTTCTTC. Protein: CSVEGPGLAGDDEQFF.

The rearrangement links TRBV29-1 to TRBJ1-1; D is possibly TRBD1 (5 bases). This CDR3 comprises 13 residues. The V gene's germline CDR1 is SQVTM and CDR2 ANQGSEA. Between the trimmed V and J ends, which lost 8 bases and 3 bases, there was a span of 16 bases. CDR3 DNA sequence: TGCAGCACAAGCGGGGGGAGGGACACTGAAGCTTTCTTT. It encodes CSTSGGRDTEAFF.

The chain has TRBV5-4 and TRBJ2-7, with no clear D. The V gene lost 4 bases and the J gene lost 1 base, with 9 bases spanning the gap. Germline values: CDR1 SGHNT, CDR2 YYREEE (reference sequence). The CDR3 covers 13 residues. The CDR3 here is CASSMTDSYEQYF. The CDR3 region has the DNA TGTGCCAGCAGCATGACTGATTCCTACGAGCAGTACTTC.

V gene TRBV19 combines with J gene TRBJ2-7; the D gene is possibly TRBD2 (6 bases). Trimming took off 7 bases at V and 2 bases at J, with 12 bases between the two ends. The CDR3 extends over 13 amino acids. The germline gives CDR1 LNHDA, CDR2 SQIVND (reference sequence). The DNA for the CDR3 is TGTGCCAGTACGGGGGTGGACGCCTACGAGCAGTACTTC. It codes for CASTGVDAYEQYF.

The V and J genes are TRBV28 and TRBJ1-2, with TRBD1 as a possible D gene (5 bases). Germline V gene lookup returns CDR1 MDHEN and CDR2 SYDVKM. The CDR3 is 15 amino acids. Trimming cost V 6 bases and J 1 base, with 15 bases left between them. This CDR3 is CASRGGTQINYGYTF. The CDR3 nucleotides read TGTGCCAGCAGGGGCGGGACGCAGATTAACTATGGCTACACCTTC.

This chain joins TRBV5-1 and TRBJ2-7, with 7 bases aligning to TRBD1. Germline V gives CDR1 SGHRS, CDR2 YFSETQ. The CDR3 loop spans 14 amino acids. Trimming removed 2 bases from V and 4 bases from J; junction bases left unmatched: 6. This CDR3 is CASSFGDRVYEQYF. CDR3 DNA sequence: TGCGCCAGCAGCTTCGGGGACAGAGTTTACGAGCAGTACTTC.

This rearrangement joins TRBV6-6 to TRBJ2-1, with 7 bases lining up with TRBD1. CDR1 is MNHNY, CDR2 SVGAGI, per germline (reference sequence). V lost 6 bases and J lost 13; bases outside the gene matches: 6. The CDR3 consists of 11 residues. CDR3: CASSPDRAQFF. In DNA form, the CDR3 reads TGTGCCAGCAGCCCAGACAGGGCACAGTTCTTC.

This clone was recorded only once. The chain links TRBV7-9 to TRBJ2-7; 11 bases map to TRBD1. The germline V gene has CDR1 SEHNR and CDR2 FQNEAQ (reference sequence). V trimming: 5 bases; J trimming: 2 bases; junction bases outside the gene matches: 8. The CDR3 length is 16 residues. CDR3 in amino acids: CASSLPGQGVAYEQYF. CDR3 nucleotides: TGTGCCAGCAGCCTACCGGGACAGGGGGTTGCCTACGAGCAGTACTTC.

The rearrangement links TRBV7-9 to TRBJ2-7; TRBD1 aligns across 7 bases. The V gene end was trimmed by 5 bases and the J gene end by 3 bases; junction bases not matched to a gene: 13. In germline, CDR1 is SEHNR, CDR2 FQNEAQ (reference sequence). The CDR3 runs to 16 residues. CDR3 region: CASSHEQGPMIYEQYF. CDR3 DNA sequence: TGTGCCAGCAGCCACGAACAGGGGCCCATGATCTACGAGCAGTACTTC.

This chain uses TRBV10-3 with TRBJ2-3; 10 nucleotides align to TRBD2. The CDR3 runs 17 residues. Trimming at V came to 4 bases and at J to 0 bases, leaving 7 bases not matched to a gene. Germline CDR1 reads ENHRY; CDR2 reads SYGVKD. The CDR3 sequence is CAISGTGLADSTDTQYF. CDR3 DNA: TGTGCCATCAGTGGCACAGGACTAGCGGACAGCACAGATACGCAGTATTTT.